This T cell receptor (beta chain) is from a study of Ad26.COV2.S vaccination and SARS-CoV-2 variants. Study summary: Intramuscular Ad26.COV2.S doses were given once or twice, 56 days apart. Study findings and constraints: Vaccine recipients posted higher spike-specific TCR breadth than their placebo counterparts. Substantial breadth in spike-specific CD8+ and CD4+ T cell responses was reportedly seen after vaccination. The TCR breadth and depth analyses may have understated or missed part of the total T cell responses.

In the case of this clone: The antigen is not known.

Data came from immunoSEQ multiplex PCR; TCRdb stores just in-frame clones and leaves some out. The sample lists roughly 400,000 clones; 89% were seen once. Trimming cost V 0 bases and J 4 bases, with 7 bases left between them. This CDR3 spans 13 amino acids. Looked up from germline, CDR1 is MGHRA and CDR2 is YSYEKL. Treatment here: around 19 received Ad26.COV2.S at low or high dose, single or two shots; roughly 5 received placebo; per-sample allocation not given. On day 63 after the first injection, vaccine and placebo recipients gave samples. The material was peripheral blood, obtained in a trial of Ad26.COV2.S vaccine versus placebo. The chain couples TRBV4-1 to TRBJ2-7, with a weak D call TRBD2 (6 bases). This receptor was taken from a person aged 18-65 years who received the Ad26.COV2.S COVID-19 vaccine or a placebo. The CDR3 spells CASSQETSYEQYF. CDR3 coding DNA: TGCGCCAGCAGCCAAGAGACTAGTTACGAGCAGTACTTC.